The next 11 T cell receptor beta chains were all read from a single sample in a study of T cell clones after liver transplantation. Produced via immunoSEQ multiplex PCR; TCRdb's table is partial and in-frame only. The profile covers approximately 75,000 clones, with 80% appearing a single time and 0.79% taken by the ten largest. The sequencing used CD4+ T cells from blood, collected 12 months after liver transplant. These receptors came from a human patient who received a liver transplant. Part of the T cells may come from the graft donor.

The chain recombines TRBV6-6 with TRBJ2-3, with 8 bases identical to TRBD2. J gave up 2 bases and V 2 bases, and 6 bases lay outside the gene matches. This CDR3 has 16 amino acids. Germline V gene lookup returns CDR1 MNHNY and CDR2 SVGAGI (reference sequence). CDR3: CASSYGGAGVTDTQYF. CDR3 DNA: TGTGCCAGCAGTTACGGGGGAGCGGGGGTCACAGATACGCAGTATTTT.

Only a few counts were recorded for this clone. The CDR3 bases are TGTGCCAGCAGTGGACAGGTCGCAACTAATGAAAAACTGTTTTTT. Its translation: CASSGQVATNEKLFF. The J gene is TRBJ1-4, the V gene TRBV6-1; a possible D gene is TRBD1 (6 bases). Germline CDR1 reads MNHNS; CDR2 reads SASEGT. The CDR3 loop spans 15 amino acids. V was pared by 4 bases and J by 0 bases, with 9 bases between.

The rearrangement links TRBV18 to TRBJ2-1; D gene ambiguous. V was trimmed by 2 bases and J by 4 bases, leaving 6 bases between them. Per germline, CDR1 KGHSH and CDR2 LQKENI. CDR3 length: 13 residues. DNA for the CDR3: TGTGCCAGCTCACCATCTACGTACAATGAGCAGTTCTTC. Translating gives CASSPSTYNEQFF.

V usage is TRBV28 and J usage is TRBJ2-7; D unresolved. Germline V gives CDR1 MDHEN, CDR2 SYDVKM. CDR3 length equals 12 residues. Trimming cost V 2 bases and J 2 bases, with 4 bases left between them. CDR3 amino acids: CASSLTAYEQYF. In nucleotides, the CDR3 is TGTGCCAGCAGTTTAACGGCCTACGAGCAGTACTTC. Looking up the rest from reference TRBV28 and TRBJ2-7 gives the full variable domain: DVKVTQSSRYLVKRTGEKVFLECVQDMDHENMFWYRQDPGLGLRLIYFSYDVKMKEKGDIPEGYSVSREKKERFSLILESASTNQTSMYLCASSLTAYEQYFGPGTRLTVT.

The chain has TRBV15 and TRBJ2-1; TRBD2 matches at 8 bases. Trimming removed 7 bases from V and 8 bases from J; junction bases left unmatched: 16. CDR3 length: 16 amino acids. The germline V gene encodes CDR1 LNHNV and CDR2 YYDKDF (reference sequence). CDR3 in amino acids: CATKGGGRTPSDEQFF. The CDR3 nucleotides read TGTGCCACCAAGGGGGGCGGGAGGACCCCCTCAGATGAGCAGTTCTTC.

The chain employs TRBV7-9 and TRBJ2-4, with 8 bases that match TRBD2. The V gene's germline CDR1 is SEHNR and CDR2 FQNEAQ (reference sequence). This CDR3 region has 14 residues. Trimming removed 5 bases from V and 4 bases from J; junction bases left unmatched: 4. The CDR3 here is CASSQGLEKNIQYF. The CDR3 DNA is TGTGCCAGCAGCCAGGGACTAGAAAAAAACATTCAGTACTTC.

This clone was observed once. The chain links TRBV19 to TRBJ2-5; 7 bases agree with TRBD1. V gave up 5 bases and J gave up 4 bases; unmatched junction bases: 4. This CDR3 comprises 13 residues. Per the germline V gene, CDR1 is LNHDA and CDR2 is SQIVND (reference sequence). CDR3 protein: CASSSSGGETQYF. The DNA of the CDR3 is TGTGCCAGTAGTTCGTCAGGGGGAGAGACCCAGTACTTC.

The chain employs TRBV19 and TRBJ1-1, with D unresolved. V was cut by 5 bases and J by 2 bases, with 9 bases left in between. Germline V gene sequence: CDR1 LNHDA, CDR2 SQIVND (reference sequence). The CDR3 runs to 13 residues. CDR3 region: CASSARTNTEAFF. The CDR3 DNA is TGTGCCAGTAGTGCCAGAACCAACACTGAAGCTTTCTTT.

The chain links TRBV7-2 to TRBJ1-5, with 7 bases lining up with TRBD1. The V and J ends lost 5 bases and 0 bases, in that order; junction bases with no gene match: 4. The germline CDR1 and CDR2 sequences are SGHTA and FQGNSA. CDR3 length equals 15 residues. CDR3 loop: CASSKGDSSNQPQHF. For the CDR3, the DNA is TGTGCCAGCAGCAAAGGGGACAGTAGCAATCAGCCCCAGCATTTT. The complete variable domain, with remaining parts taken from reference TRBV7-2 and TRBJ1-5, reads GAGVSQSPSNKVTEKGKDVELRCDPISGHTALYWYRQSLGQGLEFLIYFQGNSAPDKSGLPSDRFSAERTGGSVSTLTIQRTQQEDSAVYLCASSKGDSSNQPQHFGDGTRLSIL.

The chain has TRBV5-1 and TRBJ2-3; D remains unclear. The CDR3 is 14 residues long. CDR1 and CDR2 (germline): SGHRS, YFSETQ. V lost 2 bases to trimming and J lost 5 bases, with 12 bases between them. The CDR3 is CASSLQQSQDTQYF. The CDR3 DNA sequence: TGCGCCAGCAGCTTACAACAGTCACAAGATACGCAGTATTTT.

The CDR3 DNA follows: TGCGCCAGCAGCCAAGGACAGGGGATAAATGAAAAACTGTTTTTT. Translation: CASSQGQGINEKLFF. The V and J genes are TRBV4-1 and TRBJ1-4; 8 nucleotides line up with TRBD1. V gave up 1 base and J gave up 5 bases; unmatched junction bases: 3. CDR3 length equals 15 residues. The germline V gene has CDR1 MGHRA and CDR2 YSYEKL.